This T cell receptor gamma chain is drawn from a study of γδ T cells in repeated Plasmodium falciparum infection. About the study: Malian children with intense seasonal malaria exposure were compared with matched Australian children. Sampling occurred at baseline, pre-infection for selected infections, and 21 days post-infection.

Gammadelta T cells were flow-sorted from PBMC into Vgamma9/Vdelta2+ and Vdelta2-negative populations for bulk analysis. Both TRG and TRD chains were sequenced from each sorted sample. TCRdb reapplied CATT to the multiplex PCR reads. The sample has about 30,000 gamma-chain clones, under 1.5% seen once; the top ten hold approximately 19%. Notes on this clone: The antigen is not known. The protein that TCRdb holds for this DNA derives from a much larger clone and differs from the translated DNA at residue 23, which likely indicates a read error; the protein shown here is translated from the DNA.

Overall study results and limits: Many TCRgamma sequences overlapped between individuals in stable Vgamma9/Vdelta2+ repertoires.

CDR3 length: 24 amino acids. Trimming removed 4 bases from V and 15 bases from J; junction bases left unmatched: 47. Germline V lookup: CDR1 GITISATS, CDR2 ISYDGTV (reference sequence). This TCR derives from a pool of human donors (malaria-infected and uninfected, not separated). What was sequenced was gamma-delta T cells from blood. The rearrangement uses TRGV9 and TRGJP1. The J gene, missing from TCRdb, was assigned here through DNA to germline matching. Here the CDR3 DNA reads TGTGCCTTGTGGGATGTAGCTCGCAAGCTTTCAAGGGACGGGCAAGAGTTGGGCAAAAAAATCAAGATATTT. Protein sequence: CALWDVARKLSRDGQELGKKIKIF.